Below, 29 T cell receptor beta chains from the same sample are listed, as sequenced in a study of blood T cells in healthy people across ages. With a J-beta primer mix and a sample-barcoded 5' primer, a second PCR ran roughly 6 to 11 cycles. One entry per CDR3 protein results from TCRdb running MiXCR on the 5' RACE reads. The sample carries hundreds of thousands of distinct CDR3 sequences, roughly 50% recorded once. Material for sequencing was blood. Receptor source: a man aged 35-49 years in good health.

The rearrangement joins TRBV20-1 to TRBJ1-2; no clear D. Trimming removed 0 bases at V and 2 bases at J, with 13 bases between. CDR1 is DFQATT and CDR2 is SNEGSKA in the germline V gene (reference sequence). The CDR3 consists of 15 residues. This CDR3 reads CSARDAQAANYGYTF. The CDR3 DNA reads TGCAGTGCTAGAGATGCCCAAGCAGCCAACTATGGCTACACCTTC.

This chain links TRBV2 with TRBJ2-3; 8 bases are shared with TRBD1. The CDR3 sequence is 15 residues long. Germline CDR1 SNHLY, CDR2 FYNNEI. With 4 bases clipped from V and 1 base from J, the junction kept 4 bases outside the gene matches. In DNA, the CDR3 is TGTGCCAGCAGTGTAGACAGGGGTGGCACAGATACGCAGTATTTT. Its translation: CASSVDRGGTDTQYF.

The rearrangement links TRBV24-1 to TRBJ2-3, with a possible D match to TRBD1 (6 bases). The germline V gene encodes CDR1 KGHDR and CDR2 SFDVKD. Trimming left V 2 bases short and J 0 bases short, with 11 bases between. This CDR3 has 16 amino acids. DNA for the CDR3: TGTGCCACCAGTGATTACAGGGCGGGTAGCACAGATACGCAGTATTTT. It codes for CATSDYRAGSTDTQYF.

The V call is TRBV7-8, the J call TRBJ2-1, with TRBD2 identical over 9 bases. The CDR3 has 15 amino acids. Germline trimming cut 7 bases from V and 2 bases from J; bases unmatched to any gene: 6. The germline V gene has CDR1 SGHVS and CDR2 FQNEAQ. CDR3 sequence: CASNPTSGPYNEQFF. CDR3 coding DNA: TGTGCCAGCAACCCGACTAGCGGACCCTACAATGAGCAGTTCTTC.

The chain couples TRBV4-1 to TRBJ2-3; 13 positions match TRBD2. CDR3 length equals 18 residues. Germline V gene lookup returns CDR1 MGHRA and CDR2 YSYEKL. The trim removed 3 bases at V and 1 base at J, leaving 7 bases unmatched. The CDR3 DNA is TGCGCCAGCAGCCATGCCGGGACTAGCGGGAAGGGCACAGATACGCAGTATTTT. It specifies CASSHAGTSGKGTDTQYF.

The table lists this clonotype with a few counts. In DNA, the CDR3 is TGTGCCAACGGTGAGCGCGCAGCTAACTATGGCTACACCTTC. Protein product: CANGERAANYGYTF. J is TRBJ1-2 and V is TRBV7-2; D is unclear. This CDR3 region has 14 residues. Germline CDR1 and CDR2: SGHTA and FQGNSA. V gave up 10 bases and J gave up 0 bases, with 15 bases separating them.

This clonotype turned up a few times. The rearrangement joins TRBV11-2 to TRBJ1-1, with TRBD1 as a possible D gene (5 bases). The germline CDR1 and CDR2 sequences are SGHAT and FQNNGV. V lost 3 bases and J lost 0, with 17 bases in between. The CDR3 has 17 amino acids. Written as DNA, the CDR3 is TGTGCCAGCAGCTTTCGGACAAGAACAAAAATGAACACTGAAGCTTTCTTT. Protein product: CASSFRTRTKMNTEAFF.

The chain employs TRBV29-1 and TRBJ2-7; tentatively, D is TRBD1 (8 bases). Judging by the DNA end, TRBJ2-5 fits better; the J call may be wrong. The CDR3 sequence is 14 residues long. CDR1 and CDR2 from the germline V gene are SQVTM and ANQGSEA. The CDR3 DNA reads TGCAGCGTTGAAACAGGGGGGGGAGGAGAGACCCAGTACTTC. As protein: CSVETGGGGETQYF.

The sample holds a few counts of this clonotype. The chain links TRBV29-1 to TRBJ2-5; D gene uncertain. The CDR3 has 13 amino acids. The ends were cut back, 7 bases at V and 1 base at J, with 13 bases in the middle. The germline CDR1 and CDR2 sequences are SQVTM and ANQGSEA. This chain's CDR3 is CSARRSVQETQYF. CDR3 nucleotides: TGCAGCGCTAGGCGTTCGGTCCAAGAGACCCAGTACTTC.

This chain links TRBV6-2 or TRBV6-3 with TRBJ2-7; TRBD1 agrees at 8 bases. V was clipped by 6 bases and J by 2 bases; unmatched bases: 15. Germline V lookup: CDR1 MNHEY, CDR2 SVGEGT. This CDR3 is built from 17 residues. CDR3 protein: CASRPGTGLTNPYEQYF. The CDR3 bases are TGTGCCAGCAGGCCAGGGACAGGACTGACCAACCCCTACGAGCAGTACTTC.

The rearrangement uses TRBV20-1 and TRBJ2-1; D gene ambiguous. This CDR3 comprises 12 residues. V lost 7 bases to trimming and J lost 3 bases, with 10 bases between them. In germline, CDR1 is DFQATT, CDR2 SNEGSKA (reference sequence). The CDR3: CSVQNLYNEQFF. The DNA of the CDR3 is TGCAGTGTACAGAACCTCTACAATGAGCAGTTCTTC.

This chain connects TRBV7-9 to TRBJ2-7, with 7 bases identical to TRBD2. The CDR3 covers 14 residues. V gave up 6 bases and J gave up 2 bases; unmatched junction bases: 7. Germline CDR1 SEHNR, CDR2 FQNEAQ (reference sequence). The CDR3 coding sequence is TGTGCCAGCAGGGAGTCTAGCGGAACCTACGAGCAGTACTTC. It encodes CASRESSGTYEQYF.

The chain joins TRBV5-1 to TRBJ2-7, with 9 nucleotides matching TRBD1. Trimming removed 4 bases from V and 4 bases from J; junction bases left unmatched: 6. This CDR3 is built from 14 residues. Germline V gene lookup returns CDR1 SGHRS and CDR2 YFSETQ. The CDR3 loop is CASSDDRGGYEQYF. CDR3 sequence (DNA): TGCGCCAGCAGCGATGACAGGGGGGGATACGAGCAGTACTTC.

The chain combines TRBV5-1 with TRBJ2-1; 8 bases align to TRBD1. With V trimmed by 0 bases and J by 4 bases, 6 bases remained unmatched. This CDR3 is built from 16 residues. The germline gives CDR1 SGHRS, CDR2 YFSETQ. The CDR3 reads CASSLETGAYYNEQFF. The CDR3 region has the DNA TGCGCCAGCAGCTTGGAGACAGGGGCTTATTACAATGAGCAGTTCTTC.

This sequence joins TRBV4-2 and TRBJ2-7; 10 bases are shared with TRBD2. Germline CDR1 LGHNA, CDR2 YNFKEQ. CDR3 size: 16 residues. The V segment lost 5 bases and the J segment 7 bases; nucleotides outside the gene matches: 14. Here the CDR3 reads CASSTTTSGTNNEQYF. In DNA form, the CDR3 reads TGTGCCAGCAGCACAACTACTAGCGGGACAAACAATGAGCAGTACTTC.

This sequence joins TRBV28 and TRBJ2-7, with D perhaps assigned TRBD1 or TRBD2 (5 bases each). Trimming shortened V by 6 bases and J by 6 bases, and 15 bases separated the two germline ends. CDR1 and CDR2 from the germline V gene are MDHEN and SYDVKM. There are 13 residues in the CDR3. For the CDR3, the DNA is TGTGCCAGCAGACGAATAGAGGGGTTCGAGCAGTACTTC. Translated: CASRRIEGFEQYF.

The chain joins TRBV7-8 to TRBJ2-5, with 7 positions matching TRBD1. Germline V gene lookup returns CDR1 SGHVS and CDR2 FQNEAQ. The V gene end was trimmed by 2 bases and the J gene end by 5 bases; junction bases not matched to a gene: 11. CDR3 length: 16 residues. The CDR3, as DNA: TGTGCCAGCAGCTTAATAAGGGCAGGGGGTGTGGAGACCCAGTACTTC. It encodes CASSLIRAGGVETQYF.

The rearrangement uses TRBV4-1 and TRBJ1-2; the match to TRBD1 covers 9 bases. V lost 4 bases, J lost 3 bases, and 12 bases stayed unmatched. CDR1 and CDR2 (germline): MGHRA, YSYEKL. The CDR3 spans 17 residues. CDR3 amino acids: CASSPEPGTGQHYGYTF. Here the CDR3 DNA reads TGCGCCAGCAGCCCGGAACCCGGGACAGGGCAACACTATGGCTACACCTTC.

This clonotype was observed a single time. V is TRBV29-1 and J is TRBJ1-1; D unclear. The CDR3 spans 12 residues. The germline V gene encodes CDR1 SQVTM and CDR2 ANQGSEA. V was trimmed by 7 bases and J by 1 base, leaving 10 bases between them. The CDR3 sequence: CSARLENTEAFF. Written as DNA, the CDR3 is TGCAGCGCTCGGCTTGAGAACACTGAAGCTTTCTTT.

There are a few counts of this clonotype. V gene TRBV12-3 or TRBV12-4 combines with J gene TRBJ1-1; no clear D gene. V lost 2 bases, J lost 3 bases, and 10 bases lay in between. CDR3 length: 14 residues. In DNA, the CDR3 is TGTGCCAGCAGTTTACAGAGAAGGGACACTGAAGCTTTCTTT. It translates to CASSLQRRDTEAFF.

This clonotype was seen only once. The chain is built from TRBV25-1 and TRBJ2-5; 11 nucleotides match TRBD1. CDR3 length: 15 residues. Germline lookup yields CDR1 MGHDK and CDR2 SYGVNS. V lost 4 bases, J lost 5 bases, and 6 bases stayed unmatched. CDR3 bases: TGTGCCAGCAGTGCCGGACAGGGGGCAGTGGAGACCCAGTACTTC. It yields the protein CASSAGQGAVETQYF.

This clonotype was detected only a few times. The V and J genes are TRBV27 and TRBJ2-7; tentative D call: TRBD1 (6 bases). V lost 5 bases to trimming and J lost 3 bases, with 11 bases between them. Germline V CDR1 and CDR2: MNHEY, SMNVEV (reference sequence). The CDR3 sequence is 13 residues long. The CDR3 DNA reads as TGTGCCAGCAGTCCCGGGACATTCTACGAGCAGTACTTC. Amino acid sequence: CASSPGTFYEQYF.

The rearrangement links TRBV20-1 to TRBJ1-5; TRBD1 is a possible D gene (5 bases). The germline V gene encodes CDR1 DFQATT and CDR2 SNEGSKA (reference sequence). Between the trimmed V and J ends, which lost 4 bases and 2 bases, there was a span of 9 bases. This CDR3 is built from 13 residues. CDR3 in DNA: TGCAGTGCTATGGGGCAGGGCAATCAGCCCCAGCATTTT. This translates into CSAMGQGNQPQHF.

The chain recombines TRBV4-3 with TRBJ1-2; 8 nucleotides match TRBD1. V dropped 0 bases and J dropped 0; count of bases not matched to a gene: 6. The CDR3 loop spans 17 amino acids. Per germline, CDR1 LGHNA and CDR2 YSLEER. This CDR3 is CASSQEVRGQTNYGYTF. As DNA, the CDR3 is TGCGCCAGCAGCCAAGAGGTCAGGGGGCAGACTAACTATGGCTACACCTTC.

CDR3: CSARVPPGRSTDTQYF. CDR3 sequence (DNA): TGCAGTGCTAGAGTCCCCCCGGGACGGAGCACAGATACGCAGTATTTT. This chain connects TRBV20-1 to TRBJ2-3; D possibly matches TRBD1 or TRBD2 (5 bases each). The CDR3 has 16 residues. Trimming cost V 1 base and J 0 bases, with 14 bases left between them. Germline V gene data show CDR1 as DFQATT and CDR2 as SNEGSKA (reference sequence).

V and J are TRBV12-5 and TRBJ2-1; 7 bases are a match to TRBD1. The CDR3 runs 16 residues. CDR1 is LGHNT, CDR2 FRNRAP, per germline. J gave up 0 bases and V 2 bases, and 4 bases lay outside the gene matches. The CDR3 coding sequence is TGTGCTAGTGGTTTGCCCCGGGACAGCTCCTACAATGAGCAGTTCTTC. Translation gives CASGLPRDSSYNEQFF.

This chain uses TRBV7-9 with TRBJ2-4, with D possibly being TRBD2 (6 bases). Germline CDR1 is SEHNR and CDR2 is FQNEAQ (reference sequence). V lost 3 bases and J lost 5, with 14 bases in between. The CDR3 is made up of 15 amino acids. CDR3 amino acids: CASSFRPGEENIQYF. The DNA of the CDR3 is TGTGCCAGCAGCTTCCGTCCTGGGGAGGAAAACATTCAGTACTTC. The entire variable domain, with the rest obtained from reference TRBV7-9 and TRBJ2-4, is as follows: DTGVSQNPRHKITKRGQNVTFRCDPISEHNRLYWYRQTLGQGPEFLTYFQNEAQLEKSRLLSDRFSAERPKGSFSTLEIQRTEQGDSAMYLCASSFRPGEENIQYFGAGTRLSVL.

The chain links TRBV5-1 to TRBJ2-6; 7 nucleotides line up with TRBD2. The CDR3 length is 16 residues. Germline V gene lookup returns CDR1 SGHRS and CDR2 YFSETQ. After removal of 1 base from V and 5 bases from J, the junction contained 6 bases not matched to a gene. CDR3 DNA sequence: TGCGCCAGCAGCTTGACCATAGCGGGTAGGGCCAACGTCCTGACTTTC. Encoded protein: CASSLTIAGRANVLTF.

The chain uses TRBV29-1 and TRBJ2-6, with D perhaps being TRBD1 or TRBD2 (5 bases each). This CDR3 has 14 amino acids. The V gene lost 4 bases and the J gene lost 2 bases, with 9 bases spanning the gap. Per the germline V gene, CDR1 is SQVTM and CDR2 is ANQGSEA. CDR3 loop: CSVGTGPGANVLTF. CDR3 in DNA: TGCAGCGTTGGGACGGGGCCTGGGGCCAACGTCCTGACTTTC. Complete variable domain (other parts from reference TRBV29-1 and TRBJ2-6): SAVISQKPSRDICQRGTSLTIQCQVDSQVTMMFWYRQQPGQSLTLIATANQGSEATYESGFVIDKFPISRPNLTFSTLTVSNMSPEDSSIYLCSVGTGPGANVLTFGAGSRLTVL.